These T cell receptor beta chains were read from a single sample in a study of CD8+CD57+ T cells in acquired aplastic anemia. Via MiXCR, TCRdb re-called the reads, giving one row per CDR3 protein. The sample holds approximately 300,000 distinct CDR3 sequences, about 50% seen once. Sequences were obtained from sorted CD4+, CD8+, or CD8+CD57+ T cells (not recorded which) from PBMCs. Receptors were obtained from a human donor with aplastic anemia. Both conserved end residues are part of each CDR3. Fields, in order: J gene, clone size, V gene, D gene, CDR3 DNA, CDR3 protein. D genes are given only for firm matches. Size tells how often a clone was seen (once, few, many) or the class of an expanded clone, and some rows leave it out.

J: TRBJ2-2; size: -; V: TRBV20-1; D: TRBD2; DNA: TGCAGTGCCGTTAGCGGGAGCACCGGGGAGCTGTTTTTT; CDR3: CSAVSGSTGELFF
J: TRBJ2-7; size: -; V: TRBV7-9; D: TRBD1; DNA: TGTGCCAGCAGCTTGGGAACCGGGACAGTTCTCCCCTACGAGCAGTACTTC; CDR3: CASSLGTGTVLPYEQYF
J: TRBJ1-2; size: many; V: TRBV19; D: -; DNA: TGTGCCAGTAGTATATCTCCCGTAAGCTATGGCTACACCTTC; CDR3: CASSISPVSYGYTF
J: TRBJ1-1; size: -; V: TRBV2; D: -; DNA: TGTGCCAGCAGGTCGGGACGATTAAACACTGAAGCTTTCTTT; CDR3: CASRSGRLNTEAFF
J: TRBJ2-5; size: -; V: TRBV7-2; D: -; DNA: TGTGCCAGCAGCTTCGAGATGCAGCAAGAGACCCAGTACTTC; CDR3: CASSFEMQQETQYF
J: TRBJ2-1; size: many; V: TRBV4-1; D: -; DNA: TGCGCCAGCAGCCGAGATACCGGGATGTACAATGAGCAGTTCTTC; CDR3: CASSRDTGMYNEQFF
J: TRBJ2-5; size: -; V: TRBV20-1; D: -; DNA: TGCAGTGCTAGACCGCTGTTAAGAGAGACCCAGTACTTC; CDR3: CSARPLLRETQYF
J: TRBJ1-5; size: -; V: TRBV11-1; D: TRBD1; DNA: TGTGCCAGCAGCTTAAGCACAGGGGTAAATCAGCCCCAGCATTTT; CDR3: CASSLSTGVNQPQHF
J: TRBJ2-5; size: few; V: TRBV19; D: -; DNA: TGTGCCAGTAGCCAAAGTGGCGTGCGAGAGACCCAGTACTTC; CDR3: CASSQSGVRETQYF
J: TRBJ2-5; size: -; V: TRBV7-3; D: TRBD1; DNA: TGTGCCAGCAGTTTTACCGGGACAGCTAAAGAGACCCAGTACTTC; CDR3: CASSFTGTAKETQYF
J: TRBJ1-2; size: many; V: TRBV6-2/TRBV6-3; D: -; DNA: TGTGCCAGCAAGAATATACAGAGCCATGGCTACACCTTC; CDR3: CASKNIQSHGYTF
J: TRBJ2-7; size: -; V: TRBV5-1; D: TRBD2; DNA: TGCGCCAGCAGCGGGGGGACTAGCGGGAGCTCCTACGAGCAGTACTTC; CDR3: CASSGGTSGSSYEQYF
J: TRBJ2-7; size: -; V: TRBV10-3; D: TRBD1; DNA: TGTGCCATCAGTGCTGACAGGGGGGCCTACGAGCAGTACTTC; CDR3: CAISADRGAYEQYF
J: TRBJ2-7; size: -; V: TRBV7-9; D: -; DNA: TGTGCCAGCAGCTTACCCTCCGGGACATGGTCCTACGAGCAGTACTTC; CDR3: CASSLPSGTWSYEQYF
J: TRBJ2-2; size: few; V: TRBV20-1; D: -; DNA: TGCAGTGCTAGAGGGACTACGAATATCAACACCGGGGAGCTGTTTTTT; CDR3: CSARGTTNINTGELFF
J: TRBJ1-4; size: -; V: TRBV2; D: -; DNA: TGTGCCAGCAGAGGTCGGGAAAAACTGTTTTTT; CDR3: CASRGREKLFF
J: TRBJ2-7; size: -; V: TRBV2; D: -; DNA: TGTGCCAGCAGTGCACAAAGCTCCTACGAGCAGTACTTC; CDR3: CASSAQSSYEQYF
J: TRBJ2-5; size: few; V: TRBV19; D: TRBD2; DNA: TGTGCCAGCAGCCTACTAGCGCAAGAGACCCAGTACTTC; CDR3: CASSLLAQETQYF
J: TRBJ2-5; size: many; V: TRBV14; D: TRBD2; DNA: TGTGCCAGCAGCCAAGATCTCCCGGGGGGGAAAGAGACCCAGTACTTC; CDR3: CASSQDLPGGKETQYF
J: TRBJ2-2; size: -; V: TRBV7-8; D: TRBD2; DNA: TGTGCCAGCAGCTTAGGATACGGACTAGCGGGGAGGATGGGCACCGGGGAGCTGTTTTTT; CDR3: CASSLGYGLAGRMGTGELFF
J: TRBJ2-7; size: many; V: TRBV5-8; D: TRBD2; DNA: TGTGCCAGCAGCTTTAGCGGGGGAACAACCTACGAGCAGTACTTC; CDR3: CASSFSGGTTYEQYF
J: TRBJ2-6; size: many; V: TRBV6-1; D: TRBD1; DNA: TGTGCCAGCACCAGGGGGCAATCTGGGGCCAACGTCCTGACTTTC; CDR3: CASTRGQSGANVLTF
J: TRBJ2-1; size: many; V: TRBV19; D: TRBD2; DNA: TGTGCCAGTAATAGAAGGACTAGCGGGAGCAATGAGCAGTTCTTC; CDR3: CASNRRTSGSNEQFF
J: TRBJ2-3; size: -; V: TRBV9; D: -; DNA: TGTGCCAGCAGCGAGGCGGCGAATACGCAGTATTTT; CDR3: CASSEAANTQYF
J: TRBJ2-7; size: -; V: TRBV25-1; D: TRBD2; DNA: TGTGCCTGCGGACTAGCGGGAACCTACGAGCAGTACTTC; CDR3: CACGLAGTYEQYF
J: TRBJ2-3; size: -; V: TRBV6-1; D: -; DNA: TGTGCCAGCAGTGAGGGGGGCCAAACAGATACGCAGTATTTT; CDR3: CASSEGGQTDTQYF
J: TRBJ2-5; size: few; V: TRBV5-5; D: TRBD1; DNA: TGTGCCAGTAGTATGATCGGACAGGGGCGACCGACCCAGTACTTC; CDR3: CASSMIGQGRPTQYF
J: TRBJ1-6; size: -; V: TRBV20-1; D: -; DNA: TGCAGTGCTAGACTCCCCCGGGACGGCAATTCACCCCTCCACTTT; CDR3: CSARLPRDGNSPLHF
J: TRBJ1-4; size: -; V: TRBV7-9; D: TRBD1; DNA: TGTGCCAGCAGCCTATACGGGACAGGCACTAATGAAAAACTGTTTTTT; CDR3: CASSLYGTGTNEKLFF
J: TRBJ2-5; size: -; V: TRBV24-1; D: TRBD1; DNA: TGTGCCACCAGTGGCGGGACAGGGCAAGAGACCCAGTACTTC; CDR3: CATSGGTGQETQYF
J: TRBJ2-1; size: few; V: TRBV24-1; D: TRBD2; DNA: TGTGCCACCAGTGACCCACTTAGCGGGAGTGGGTTGGGTTCGCAGTTCTTC; CDR3: CATSDPLSGSGLGSQFF
J: TRBJ1-5; size: -; V: TRBV11-2; D: TRBD1; DNA: TGTGCCAGCAGCTTCGGGACAGGGAAACAGCCCCAGCATTTT; CDR3: CASSFGTGKQPQHF
J: TRBJ2-1; size: -; V: TRBV19; D: TRBD1; DNA: TGTGCCAGTAGGACCGGGACAGGGGTCTACAATGAGCAGTTCTTC; CDR3: CASRTGTGVYNEQFF
J: TRBJ1-5; size: many; V: TRBV6-6; D: -; DNA: TGTGCCAGCACCTCAAGGGGAGGTTATAGCAATCAGCCCCAGCATTTT; CDR3: CASTSRGGYSNQPQHF
J: TRBJ1-3; size: -; V: TRBV13; D: -; DNA: TGTGCCAGCAGTTTAAGTCGGGGGACGACTGGAAACACCATATATTTT; CDR3: CASSLSRGTTGNTIYF
J: TRBJ1-2; size: many; V: TRBV29-1; D: -; DNA: TGCAGCGTTGAAGACAGGCATACACACTATGGCTACACCTTC; CDR3: CSVEDRHTHYGYTF
J: TRBJ1-2; size: many; V: TRBV20-1; D: TRBD1; DNA: TGCAGTGCTAGAGATATGGGACAGGGCGGCTATGGCTACACCTTC; CDR3: CSARDMGQGGYGYTF
J: TRBJ1-2; size: few; V: TRBV7-6; D: TRBD1; DNA: TGTGCCAGCAGCTTACAGCAGGGGGCGCGGGGCTACACCTTC; CDR3: CASSLQQGARGYTF
J: TRBJ1-2; size: few; V: TRBV25-1; D: TRBD1; DNA: TGTGCCAGCAGTGACCGGGACAGGGATGGCTACACCTTC; CDR3: CASSDRDRDGYTF
J: TRBJ2-6; size: -; V: TRBV6-6; D: -; DNA: TGTGCCATCAGTGGGGGATCCGGGCCCAACGTCCTGACTTTC; CDR3: CAISGGSGPNVLTF
J: TRBJ2-3; size: few; V: TRBV24-1; D: -; DNA: TGTGCCACCAGTGGAAACGGGGGAAGAGCAGATACGCAGTATTTT; CDR3: CATSGNGGRADTQYF